This TCR beta chain was identified during a study of response to subunit inactivated influenza vaccine. Study conclusions and caveats: Few new T cells, the authors suggested, are recruited by each seasonal influenza vaccination.

TCRdb ran MiXCR on the RT-PCR reads and lists one entry per CDR3 protein. The data contain some 520,000 distinct CDR3 sequences, 16% of them seen just once; the ten biggest clones take up less than 4%. Regarding this clonotype: Its antigen is not known.

This TCR was sampled from a man in his fifties or sixties who received an inactivated influenza vaccine. The sample consisted of CD4+ T cells sorted from PBMCs, taken around 25 months after vaccination.

CDR3: CSAGSGISNNEQFF. DNA for the CDR3: TGCAGTGCCGGCAGCGGGATCAGTAACAATGAGCAGTTCTTC. V usage is TRBV20-1 and J usage is TRBJ2-1; 7 nucleotides align to TRBD2. This CDR3 spans 14 amino acids. V was pared by 6 bases and J by 5 bases, with 10 bases of the junction left unmatched. CDR1 DFQATT and CDR2 SNEGSKA come from the germline V gene (reference sequence).